The next 20 T cell receptor beta chains were all read from a single sample in a study of shared clonotypes between healthy human individuals. The protocol was immunoSEQ multiplex PCR, while the TCRdb copy is restricted to in-frame clones and leaves out a portion. The profile shows 450,000 to 500,000 clones, roughly 80% of them singletons. Sequencing used PBMCs. The receptors come from a woman aged 40 to 50 in good health. Some clones in this sample may be carry-over from other donors' samples.

This clone was observed at least ten times. The chain recombines TRBV7-9 with TRBJ2-4; D call uncertain. The CDR3 is 11 residues long. V dropped 1 base and J dropped 11 bases, with 6 bases sitting between them. Germline V gene sequence: CDR1 SEHNR, CDR2 FQNEAQ (reference sequence). CDR3 sequence: CASSLGAVQYF. The CDR3, as DNA: TGTGCCAGCAGCTTAGGAGCAGTTCAGTACTTC.

V gene TRBV29-1 combines with J gene TRBJ1-1, with a possible D match to TRBD1 (5 bases). The CDR3 spans 12 residues. Germline CDR1 is SQVTM and CDR2 is ANQGSEA. V was shortened by 7 bases and J by 1 base, with 10 bases between the two germline ends. The CDR3 coding sequence is TGCAGCGCTTACCAGGGGAACACTGAAGCTTTCTTT. It is translated as CSAYQGNTEAFF.

The chain uses TRBV4-2 and TRBJ2-7; D might be TRBD2 (6 bases). V dropped 0 bases and J dropped 3 bases, with 15 bases sitting between them. This CDR3 spans 16 amino acids. Germline lookup yields CDR1 LGHNA and CDR2 YNFKEQ. CDR3 residues: CASSQDSRTSYYEQYF. CDR3 sequence (DNA): TGTGCCAGCAGCCAAGATAGCCGTACTAGCTACTACGAGCAGTACTTC.

The CDR3 coding sequence is TGTGCCAGCAGCCCCCCGATCCCACAAGAGACCCAGTACTTC. Amino acid sequence: CASSPPIPQETQYF. The genes are TRBV7-9 and TRBJ2-5; no clear D. V was shortened by 5 bases and J by 2 bases, with 12 bases between the two germline ends. Germline CDR1 reads SEHNR; CDR2 reads FQNEAQ (reference sequence). This CDR3 contains 14 residues.

The chain joins TRBV6-1 to TRBJ2-5; either TRBD1 or TRBD2 may fit D (6 bases each). The CDR3 has 15 amino acids. CDR1 is MNHNS and CDR2 is SASEGT in the germline V gene. V dropped 4 bases and J dropped 5 bases, with 17 bases sitting between them. The CDR3 here is CASSVGGGGGETQYF. The CDR3 nucleotides are TGTGCCAGCAGTGTTGGAGGTGGAGGGGGGGAGACCCAGTACTTC.

About this clone itself: A junction end diverges from the germline sequence, so it may reflect a read error. V usage is TRBV28 and J usage is TRBJ2-3; maybe TRBD2 (6 bases). Germline CDR1 reads MDHEN; CDR2 reads SYDVKM. The CDR3 runs to 14 residues. The CDR3 here is CASSLGGTHMGQSF. The CDR3 DNA is TGTGCCAGCAGTTTAGGGGGGACCCACATGGGGCAGTCTTTT.

This sequence joins TRBV18 and TRBJ2-1, with 11 nucleotides matching TRBD2. The trim removed 4 bases at V and 8 bases at J, leaving 7 bases unmatched. This CDR3 has 15 amino acids. CDR1 and CDR2 (germline): KGHSH, LQKENI. The CDR3 protein is CASSQRLAGRDEQFF. In nucleotides, the CDR3 is TGTGCCAGCTCACAGAGACTAGCGGGGCGGGATGAGCAGTTCTTC.

Comments on this clone: This sequence is one base from a far larger clone and is likely a read error. The chain uses TRBV4-1 and TRBJ2-5, with TRBD2 identical over 9 bases. This CDR3 has 14 residues. V lost 2 bases, J lost 4 bases, and 2 bases stayed unmatched. Germline V gene data show CDR1 as MGHRA and CDR2 as YSYEKL. Here the CDR3 reads CASSQPTSGETQYF. The CDR3 DNA is TGCGCCAGCAGCCAACCGACTAGCGGAGAGACCCAGTACTTC.

On this clone itself: A read error may produce the germline difference seen at one junction end. The chain couples TRBV19 to TRBJ1-4, with a possible D match to TRBD1 (6 bases). This CDR3 contains 11 residues. Germline V CDR1 and CDR2: LNHDA, SQIVND (reference sequence). CDR3 bases: TGTGCCAGTAGTTCAATACAGGGTACCGCTTTT. It yields the protein CASSSIQGTAF.

A note on this clone: Since a far larger clone is one base different, this is likely a read error. The rearrangement uses TRBV30 and TRBJ2-3; D perhaps matches TRBD2 (5 bases). The V gene lost 3 bases and the J gene lost 2 bases, with 21 bases spanning the gap. The CDR3 has 17 amino acids. Germline CDR1 and CDR2: GTSNPN and SVGIG (reference sequence). The DNA for the CDR3 is TGTGCCTGGAGGGACGCCCGTTCACTAGATTACACAGATACGCAGTATTTT. Its translation is CAWRDARSLDYTDTQYF.

The chain links TRBV9 to TRBJ2-1, with 7 bases that match TRBD2. Germline V gene sequence: CDR1 SGDLS, CDR2 YYNGEE. V was clipped by 3 bases and J by 8 bases; unmatched bases: 14. This CDR3 comprises 16 residues. The CDR3 bases are TGTGCCAGCAGCGCGGGACTAACCACCCACAACGATGAGCAGTTCTTC. Protein sequence: CASSAGLTTHNDEQFF.

The chain has TRBV4-2 and TRBJ2-3; maybe TRBD2 (6 bases). CDR1 is LGHNA and CDR2 is YNFKEQ in the germline V gene. V was pared by 2 bases and J by 2 bases, with 23 bases between. The CDR3 sequence is 19 residues long. The CDR3 nucleotides read TGTGCCAGCAGCCAACCCTGGACGGGGGAGAGATACCTCACAGATACGCAGTATTTT. It specifies CASSQPWTGERYLTDTQYF.

The chain employs TRBV19 and TRBJ2-2, with a possible D match to TRBD2 (6 bases). This CDR3 spans 13 amino acids. Per the germline V gene, CDR1 is LNHDA and CDR2 is SQIVND (reference sequence). V was trimmed by 7 bases and J by 5 bases, leaving 11 bases between them. This chain's CDR3 is CASTEGNTGELFF. CDR3 nucleotide sequence: TGTGCCAGTACGGAGGGGAATACCGGGGAGCTGTTTTTT.

The chain carries TRBV4-3 and TRBJ1-4, with 8 bases fitting TRBD1. V trimming: 4 bases; J trimming: 7 bases; junction bases outside the gene matches: 5. This CDR3 spans 14 amino acids. CDR1 and CDR2 (germline): LGHNA, YSLEER. The CDR3 DNA sequence: TGCGCCAGCAGCCGACAGGGGCGGGTTGAAAAACTGTTTTTT. Its translation is CASSRQGRVEKLFF.

As to this clone: At one end, the junction sequence differs from germline, possibly due to a read error. V usage is TRBV7-7 and J usage is TRBJ2-1, with D maybe TRBD1 (6 bases). Germline V CDR1 and CDR2: SSHAT, FNYEAQ (reference sequence). There are 13 residues in the CDR3. The CDR3 here is CASSLESGDEQFF. The CDR3 DNA sequence: TGTGCTAGCAGCTTAGAGTCAGGGGATGAGCAGTTCTTC.

This chain uses TRBV6-4 with TRBJ2-2; D is perhaps TRBD1 (6 bases). V was clipped by 4 bases and J by 2 bases, with 11 bases between them. The V gene's germline CDR1 is MRHNA and CDR2 SNTAGT. The CDR3 is 15 amino acids. CDR3 bases: TGTGCCAGCAGTGCCCTACAGGGCAACACCGGGGAGCTGTTTTTT. This codes for CASSALQGNTGELFF.

V is TRBV18 and J is TRBJ1-1; TRBD1 is a possible D gene (5 bases). The CDR3 spans 15 residues. V was shortened by 4 bases and J by 1 base, with 13 bases between the two germline ends. Germline loops: CDR1 KGHSH, CDR2 LQKENI. The CDR3 DNA reads as TGTGCCAGCTCACAATCCGGGACCGGGAACACTGAAGCTTTCTTT. Its translation is CASSQSGTGNTEAFF.

The V and J genes are TRBV5-5 and TRBJ1-5, with 7 bases fitting TRBD1. Trimming cost V 4 bases and J 5 bases; bases outside gene matches: 6. CDR3 length: 14 residues. CDR1 SGHKS and CDR2 YYEKEE come from the germline V gene (reference sequence). The CDR3 bases are TGTGCCAGCAGCCTTCGACAGGGAGATCAGCCCCAGCATTTT. Amino acids: CASSLRQGDQPQHF.

A remark on this clone: This probably arose from a read error, given a far larger clone one base away. Other DNA sequences within the sample encode an identical CDR3. This chain joins TRBV20-1 and TRBJ1-2, with D maybe TRBD1 (5 bases). The CDR3 is 11 residues long. V was trimmed by 5 bases and J by 9 bases, leaving 13 bases between them. Germline CDR1 DFQATT, CDR2 SNEGSKA (reference sequence). The CDR3 sequence: CSAEGERRYTF. The CDR3 bases are TGCAGTGCTGAAGGGGAGAGACGCTACACCTTC.

There are a few counts of this clone. This sequence joins TRBV4-3 and TRBJ2-7; 7 bases align to TRBD2. This CDR3 has 17 residues. The V segment lost 0 bases and the J segment 0 bases; nucleotides outside the gene matches: 8. Germline V gives CDR1 LGHNA, CDR2 YSLEER. For the CDR3, the DNA is TGCGCCAGCAGCCAAGATACGGATAGCGGGTCCTCCTACGAGCAGTACTTC. Amino acid sequence: CASSQDTDSGSSYEQYF.